This T cell receptor (beta chain) was observed in a study of blood T cell repertoires in COVID-19 (dated by TCRdb to 2018 to 2021). General notes on the study: The collaborator samples originated in the United States, Italy and Spain and spanned the acute and convalescent phases of COVID-19. The material from the prospective study consisted of cDNA or gDNA derived from T cells, B-cell-depleted T cells, or PBMCs. The dataset comprised deeply sampled blood TCRbeta repertoires from subjects exposed to, actively infected with, or recovered from COVID-19. The repertoires were released in a freely available public database intended as a resource for research on the immune response to SARS-CoV-2. The samples were drawn from two sources: the first 160 participants of the ongoing ImmuneRACE study, and 1,000 to 1,500 subjects contributed by 6 global collaborators. Sample metadata almost always included a de-identified subject ID, COVID-19 status, age in years and sex. Where available, HLA class I and class II types were taken from metadata supplied by the sample provider and were not determined by assay-based typing. On the study overall, not on this receptor specifically: Clinical and demographic metadata were provided uncurated, with the amount varying by source and participant.

As regards this clone: Its antigen is still unknown. There are no base qualities to consult, and no much larger clone falls within one base.

In the prospective study, participants were roughly 18 to 89 years old, resided in fewer than 25 geographic areas of the United States, and were enrolled through a virtual design. Cohort assignment in the prospective study relied on participant-reported clinical history from a screening survey and a study questionnaire. For ImmuneRACE Cohort 3, a participant was defined as recovered based on two consecutive negative NP/OP PCR tests, clearance by a healthcare professional, or resolution of symptoms. In the prospective study, whole blood, serum and a nasopharyngeal or oropharyngeal swab were collected from each participant by mobile phlebotomists. Over a roughly 2-month period, participants in the prospective study had the option of providing additional blood draws and questionnaires. Prospective study blood samples were shipped either frozen or at room temperature before DNA extraction. TCRbeta CDR3 regions were amplified from genomic DNA by means of the immunoSEQ Assay, a bias-controlled multiplex PCR. Processing in the source paper ran as follows. The number of nucleated cells in each sample was estimated from the amplification of reference gene primers within the assay. To quantify the absolute abundance of each unique TCRbeta CDR3 rearrangement, sequence reads were collapsed and filtered. For each sample, productive Simpson clonality was calculated by taking the square root of Simpson's diversity index across productive rearrangements. Imported from immuneACCESS, the table was reduced by TCRdb to in-frame sequences with V and J called. These copies leave out some clones; in studies compared against another copy, an unresolved V gene accounts for under half, and the cause of the remainder is not known. For V, J and clone size, that table is used; D and trimming come from the DNA. Present in this sample are about 140,000 clones, around 87% of which were seen just once. The ten top clones hold around 11% of the sample.

What was sequenced was PBMCs or T cells enriched from blood (not recorded which). The sequence came from a man aged 60-69 years who had recovered from COVID-19.

The encoded CDR3 is CASSPGQKNTGELFF. The nucleotide sequence reads TGTGCCAGCTCACCGGGACAGAAGAACACCGGGGAGCTGTTTTTT. Recombination joined TRBV18 with TRBJ2-2, with 7 central nucleotides matching TRBD1. Unmatched junction bases come to 2, with V trimmed by 3 bases and J by 1 base. Including cysteine and phenylalanine, the CDR3 has 15 amino acids. Only CDR3 DNA is held: 45 bases, read in frame from base 1. CDR1 and CDR2 are drawn from the germline V gene: KGHSH, LQKENI.